This passage covers 20 T cell receptor beta chains from one sample sequenced in a study of beta chain features in type 1 diabetes. Sequencing targeted expressed TCRB transcripts, as all isolated RNA had been reverse transcribed. Profiling relied on immunoSEQ multiplex PCR, and the TCRdb table lists in-frame clones only, not all of them. The repertoire holds a few hundred thousand clones, with 9.6% as singletons. Overall study findings and caveats: Among patients with Type 1 diabetes, TCRB CDR3s were moderately but significantly shorter in every one of the four CD4+ subsets.

Their antigens are not known. Specimen: central memory CD4+ T cells from blood. These receptors all come from a man aged 25-45 years with type 1 diabetes.

A few counts support this clone. This sequence joins TRBV2 and TRBJ1-5, with D perhaps matching TRBD1 (6 bases). The CDR3 sequence is 15 residues long. Per germline, CDR1 SNHLY and CDR2 FYNNEI. V was shortened by 1 base and J by 5 bases, with 12 bases between the two germline ends. DNA of the CDR3: TGTGCCAGCAGTGAAGGCGGGACAAGAGATCAGCCCCAGCATTTT. It translates to CASSEGGTRDQPQHF.

In this sample, this clone turned up a few times. V is TRBV19 and J is TRBJ2-5, with D tentatively TRBD2 (6 bases). V was pared by 3 bases and J by 2 bases, with 10 bases between. The CDR3 is made up of 14 amino acids. Germline lookup yields CDR1 LNHDA and CDR2 SQIVND (reference sequence). CDR3 bases: TGTGCCAGTAGTATCAGACTAGTGCAAGAGACCCAGTACTTC. Protein: CASSIRLVQETQYF.

The V and J genes are TRBV19 and TRBJ2-1; D perhaps matches TRBD2 (5 bases). The CDR3 length is 13 residues. Germline V gene lookup returns CDR1 LNHDA and CDR2 SQIVND (reference sequence). The V gene lost 7 bases and the J gene lost 9 bases, with 16 bases spanning the gap. In nucleotides, the CDR3 is TGTGCCAGTACTCCCCCGGCGGGCTTTGAGCAGTTCTTC. Its translation is CASTPPAGFEQFF.

This clone was seen a few times. J is TRBJ2-6 and V is TRBV19, with 8 nucleotides matching TRBD1. The CDR3 length is 17 residues. Trimming took 5 bases from V and 4 from J; bases not matched to a gene: 10. From germline, CDR1 is LNHDA and CDR2 SQIVND (reference sequence). The CDR3 loop reads CASSDGQGAPGANVLTF. As DNA, the CDR3 is TGTGCCAGTAGTGACGGGCAGGGGGCGCCCGGGGCCAACGTCCTGACTTTC.

This rearrangement joins TRBV1 to TRBJ1-1; the table assigns TRBD1, which was not confirmed against the DNA. TRBV1 represents a pseudogene. This CDR3 is 14 amino acids long. CDR3 sequence: CTSSRTGENTEAFF. CDR3 in DNA: TGCACCAGCAGCCGGACAGGGGAGAACACTGAAGCTTTCTTT.

The genes are TRBV6-5 and TRBJ2-7, with D possibly matching TRBD1 (5 bases). V lost 5 bases and J lost 4, with 12 bases in between. Germline values: CDR1 MNHEY, CDR2 SVGAGI. The CDR3 totals 13 residues. As DNA, the CDR3 is TGTGCCAGCAGTCGGGTTGGGGCTTACGAGCAGTACTTC. This translates into CASSRVGAYEQYF.

DNA of the CDR3: TGTGCCAGCAGCTTGGAAGGTAGCGGGAGTTACGAGCAGTACTTC. Translation gives CASSLEGSGSYEQYF. The chain carries TRBV7-2 and TRBJ2-7; 9 nucleotides match TRBD2. The trim removed 3 bases at V and 4 bases at J, leaving 7 bases unmatched. CDR1 SGHTA and CDR2 FQGNSA come from the germline V gene. The CDR3 has 15 residues.

This chain links TRBV5-1 with TRBJ2-1; maybe TRBD2 (5 bases). This CDR3 is built from 17 residues. Germline lookup yields CDR1 SGHRS and CDR2 YFSETQ. V lost 1 base, J lost 5 bases, and 19 bases lay in between. The CDR3 spells CASSLLVQRTNHNEQFF. CDR3 sequence (DNA): TGCGCCAGCAGCTTGCTCGTCCAGCGGACCAACCACAATGAGCAGTTCTTC. The complete variable domain, with remaining parts taken from reference TRBV5-1 and TRBJ2-1, reads KAGVTQTPRYLIKTRGQQVTLSCSPISGHRSVSWYQQTPGQGLQFLFEYFSETQRNKGNFPGRFSGRQFSNSRSEMNVSTLELGDSALYLCASSLLVQRTNHNEQFFGPGTRLTVL.

The gene calls are TRBV7-2 and TRBJ1-2; possible D gene TRBD1, 5 bases. Deletions cut 5 bases from V and 4 bases from J, with 11 bases between. CDR3 length: 13 amino acids. Germline V gene data show CDR1 as SGHTA and CDR2 as FQGNSA. The CDR3 region has the DNA TGTGCCAGCAGCCCTCAGGGTCGCTATGGCTACACCTTC. Translation gives CASSPQGRYGYTF.

In this sample, this clone turned up a few times. The rearrangement uses TRBV7-2 and TRBJ1-5; no clear D. The V end lost 2 bases, the J end lost 13 bases, and 12 bases lay between the germline ends. Germline CDR1 and CDR2: SGHTA and FQGNSA. The CDR3 is 12 residues long. The CDR3 DNA follows: TGTGCCAGCAGCTTATCCTATGACAAACAGCATTTT. Translating gives CASSLSYDKQHF.

In its sample, this clone was seen a few times. This chain links TRBV10-3 with TRBJ1-5, with 10 bases lining up with TRBD1. The CDR3 consists of 14 residues. In germline, CDR1 is ENHRY, CDR2 SYGVKD. Unmatched junction bases numbered 2, after V lost 4 bases and J lost 5 bases. The CDR3: CAISGGTGDQPQHF. DNA for the CDR3: TGTGCCATCAGTGGGGGGACAGGGGATCAGCCCCAGCATTTT.

This chain uses TRBV7-2 with TRBJ1-4; maybe TRBD1 (5 bases). V was pared by 1 base and J by 7 bases, with 10 bases between. The CDR3 totals 14 residues. Germline CDR1 SGHTA, CDR2 FQGNSA. Written as DNA, the CDR3 is TGTGCCAGCAGCTTAGGGCAGGGCGGTGAAAAACTGTTTTTT. Protein sequence: CASSLGQGGEKLFF.

This clone occurred a few times. The gene calls are TRBV4-3 and TRBJ1-1; 11 bases match TRBD1. The CDR3 extends over 16 amino acids. The V and J ends lost 4 bases and 4 bases, in that order; junction bases with no gene match: 8. The germline V gene has CDR1 LGHNA and CDR2 YSLEER. The CDR3 protein is CASSRSGQGGFTEAFF. The CDR3 DNA reads TGCGCCAGCAGCCGGTCGGGACAGGGGGGGTTCACTGAAGCTTTCTTT.

There are a few counts of this clone. The rearrangement uses TRBV5-1 and TRBJ2-7, with D hard to call. Germline CDR1 reads SGHRS; CDR2 reads YFSETQ. This CDR3 has 13 amino acids. The V end was cut by 1 base, the J end by 0 bases, with 5 bases between. The CDR3 region is CASSLTDSYEQYF. The CDR3 DNA sequence: TGCGCCAGCAGCTTGACAGACTCCTACGAGCAGTACTTC.

The chain recombines TRBV29-1 with TRBJ2-1; 9 nucleotides line up with TRBD2. The V and J ends lost 7 bases and 1 base, in that order; junction bases with no gene match: 11. CDR3 length equals 16 residues. Germline V gene sequence: CDR1 SQVTM, CDR2 ANQGSEA. The CDR3, as DNA: TGCAGCGCCGCCCCTTTTAGCGGGAGATCCTACAATGAGCAGTTCTTC. Protein sequence: CSAAPFSGRSYNEQFF.

This clone was picked up one time. This chain links TRBV7-3 with TRBJ2-2, with D possibly being TRBD1 or TRBD2 (5 bases each). Deletions cut 5 bases from V and 4 bases from J, with 17 bases between. The CDR3 is 16 residues long. Germline V gene data show CDR1 as SGHTA and CDR2 as FQGTGA. The CDR3 nucleotides are TGTGCCAGCAGCCCTACCCCCGGGGCCGCCACCGGGGAGCTGTTTTTT. Translating it yields CASSPTPGAATGELFF.

This clone has a handful of counts. The rearrangement joins TRBV7-8 to TRBJ1-1; D is ambiguous. CDR3 length: 12 amino acids. The V end lost 5 bases, the J end lost 6 bases, and 10 bases lay between the germline ends. From germline, CDR1 is SGHVS and CDR2 FQNEAQ. Here the CDR3 DNA reads TGTGCCAGCAGCCCGGGAGGTCCTGAAGCTTTCTTT. Protein: CASSPGGPEAFF.

The sample holds a few counts of this clone. Other nucleotide sequences in the sample specify the same CDR3. The V call is TRBV28, the J call TRBJ2-7; either TRBD1 or TRBD2 may supply D (5 bases each). There are 13 residues in the CDR3. Trimming cost V 6 bases and J 3 bases, with 12 bases left between them. From germline, CDR1 is MDHEN and CDR2 SYDVKM. The CDR3 is CASRPGPSYEQYF. The DNA of the CDR3 is TGTGCCAGCAGGCCGGGACCGAGCTACGAGCAGTACTTC. The full variable domain, in which reference TRBV28 and TRBJ2-7 provide the parts outside the CDR3, is DVKVTQSSRYLVKRTGEKVFLECVQDMDHENMFWYRQDPGLGLRLIYFSYDVKMKEKGDIPEGYSVSREKKERFSLILESASTNQTSMYLCASRPGPSYEQYFGPGTRLTVT.

This clone has a handful of counts. V is TRBV6-5 and J is TRBJ1-1; 9 bases are a match to TRBD1. V shed 4 bases and J 5 bases; nucleotides not matched to a gene: 11. The CDR3 sequence is 16 residues long. The germline V gene encodes CDR1 MNHEY and CDR2 SVGAGI. The DNA of the CDR3 is TGTGCCAGCAGTTCCGGGACAGGGAGGCCTTGGACTGAAGCTTTCTTT. Its translation: CASSSGTGRPWTEAFF.

V and J are TRBV29-1 and TRBJ1-1, with 7 bases aligning to TRBD1. The CDR3 is made up of 14 amino acids. V shed 6 bases, J shed 4 bases, and the junction held 11 bases outside the gene matches. The germline V gene encodes CDR1 SQVTM and CDR2 ANQGSEA. Here the CDR3 reads CSVSQGGSSTEAFF. In nucleotides, the CDR3 is TGCAGCGTATCGCAGGGGGGAAGTAGCACTGAAGCTTTCTTT.